Given below is one T cell receptor (beta chain) in context. Amplification used 60 Vbeta primers and 13 Jbeta primers. The data were produced by immunoSEQ multiplex PCR, yet TCRdb's version contains in-frame clones alone and is incomplete. Found here are just over 95,000 clones, around four fifths of them singletons; the top ten hold approximately 4%. This sample was taken from a study of cytomegalovirus exposure and HLA in healthy donors. The germline CDR1 and CDR2 sequences are DFQATT and SNEGSKA (reference sequence). The CDR3 covers 11 residues. Trimming took off 2 bases at V and 5 bases at J, with 6 bases between the two ends.

The receptor was isolated from a middle-aged woman in good health and CMV-seropositive. The V gene is TRBV20-1, the J gene TRBJ2-5; D gene uncertain. The sequenced sample consisted of PBMCs. The CDR3 DNA is TGCAGTGCTAGATCCTTGGAGACCCAGTACTTC. Its translation is CSARSLETQYF.